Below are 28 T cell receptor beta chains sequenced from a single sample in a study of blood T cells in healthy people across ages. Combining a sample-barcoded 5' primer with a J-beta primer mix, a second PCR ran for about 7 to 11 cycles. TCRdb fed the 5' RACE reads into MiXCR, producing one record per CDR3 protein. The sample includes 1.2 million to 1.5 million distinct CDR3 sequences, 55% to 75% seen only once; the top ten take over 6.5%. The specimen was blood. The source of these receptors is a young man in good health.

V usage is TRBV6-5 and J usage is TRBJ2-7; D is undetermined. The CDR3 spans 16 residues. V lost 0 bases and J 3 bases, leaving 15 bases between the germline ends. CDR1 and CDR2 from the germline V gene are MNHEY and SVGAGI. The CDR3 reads CASSYSIDTALYEQYF. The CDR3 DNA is TGTGCCAGCAGTTACTCGATTGACACAGCCCTCTACGAGCAGTACTTC.

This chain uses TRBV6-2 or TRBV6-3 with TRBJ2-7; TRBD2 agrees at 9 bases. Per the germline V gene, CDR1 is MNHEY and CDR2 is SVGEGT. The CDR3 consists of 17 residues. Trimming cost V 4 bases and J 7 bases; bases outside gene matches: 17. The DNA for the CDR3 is TGTGCCAGCAGTTTTATTTCCGGGCTAGCGGGGATCGATGAGCAGTACTTC. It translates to CASSFISGLAGIDEQYF.

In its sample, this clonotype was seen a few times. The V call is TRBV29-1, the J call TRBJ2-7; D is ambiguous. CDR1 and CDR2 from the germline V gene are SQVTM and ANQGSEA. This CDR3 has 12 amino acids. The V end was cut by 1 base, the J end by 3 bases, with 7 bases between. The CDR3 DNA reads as TGCAGCGTTGAAGCGACTGGCTACGAGCAGTACTTC. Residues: CSVEATGYEQYF.

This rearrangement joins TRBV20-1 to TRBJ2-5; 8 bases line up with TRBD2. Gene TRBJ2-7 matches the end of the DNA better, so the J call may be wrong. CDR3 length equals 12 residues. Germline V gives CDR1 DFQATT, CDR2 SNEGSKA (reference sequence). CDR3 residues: CSTGGRKGEQYF. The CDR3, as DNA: TGCAGTACGGGGGGGCGTAAAGGCGAGCAGTACTTC.

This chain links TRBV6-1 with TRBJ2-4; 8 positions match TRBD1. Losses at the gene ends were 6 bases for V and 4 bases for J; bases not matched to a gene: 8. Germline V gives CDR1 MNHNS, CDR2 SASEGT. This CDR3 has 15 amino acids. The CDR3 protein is CASSDRGTGKNIQYF. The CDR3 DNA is TGTGCCAGCAGCGACCGCGGGACAGGAAAAAACATTCAGTACTTC.

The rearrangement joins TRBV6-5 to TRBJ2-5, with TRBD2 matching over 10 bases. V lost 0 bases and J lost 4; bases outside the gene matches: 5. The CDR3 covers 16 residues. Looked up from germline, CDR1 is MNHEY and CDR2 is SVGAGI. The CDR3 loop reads CASSYSPRLAGETQYF. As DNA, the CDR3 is TGTGCCAGCAGTTACTCGCCAAGACTAGCGGGAGAGACCCAGTACTTC.

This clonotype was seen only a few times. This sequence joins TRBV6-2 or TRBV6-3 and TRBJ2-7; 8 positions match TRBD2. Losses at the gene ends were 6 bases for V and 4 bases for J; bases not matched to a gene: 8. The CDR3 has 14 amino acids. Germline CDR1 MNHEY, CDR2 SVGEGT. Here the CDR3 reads CASRRGGLGYEQYF. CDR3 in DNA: TGTGCCAGCAGACGGGGGGGTCTGGGTTACGAGCAGTACTTC.

CDR3 bases: TGCGCCAGCAGCAATCCGACAGGGGGCACTGGGGCCAACGTCCTGACTTTC. It codes for CASSNPTGGTGANVLTF. This rearrangement joins TRBV5-1 to TRBJ2-6; 10 nucleotides align to TRBD1. The CDR3 is made up of 17 amino acids. J gave up 2 bases and V 4 bases, and 6 bases lay outside the gene matches. CDR1 and CDR2 (germline): SGHRS, YFSETQ.

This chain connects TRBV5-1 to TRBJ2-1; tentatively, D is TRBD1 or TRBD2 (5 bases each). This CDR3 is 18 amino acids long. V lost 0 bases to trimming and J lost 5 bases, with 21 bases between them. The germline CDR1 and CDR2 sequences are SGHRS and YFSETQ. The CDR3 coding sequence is TGCGCCAGCAGCTTGGACACCCACTCCCGCCCGGGGCACAATGAGCAGTTCTTC. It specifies CASSLDTHSRPGHNEQFF.

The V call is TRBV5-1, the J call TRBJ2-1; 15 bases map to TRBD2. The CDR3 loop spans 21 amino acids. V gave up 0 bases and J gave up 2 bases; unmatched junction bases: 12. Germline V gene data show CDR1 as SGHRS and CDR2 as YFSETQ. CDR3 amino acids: CASSLATGLAGGDDAYNEQFF. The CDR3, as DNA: TGCGCCAGCAGCTTGGCCACGGGACTAGCGGGGGGTGATGACGCCTACAATGAGCAGTTCTTC.

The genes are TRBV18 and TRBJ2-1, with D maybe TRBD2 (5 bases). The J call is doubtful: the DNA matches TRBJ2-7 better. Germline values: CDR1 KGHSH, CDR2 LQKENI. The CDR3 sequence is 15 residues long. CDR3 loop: CASSPGGSSYNEQYF. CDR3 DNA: TGTGCCAGCTCACCCGGAGGAAGCTCCTACAATGAGCAGTACTTC.

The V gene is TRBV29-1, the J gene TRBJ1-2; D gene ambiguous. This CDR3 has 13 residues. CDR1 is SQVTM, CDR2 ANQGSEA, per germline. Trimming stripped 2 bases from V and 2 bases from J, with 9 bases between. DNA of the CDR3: TGCAGCGTTGAACTGGGCCAGAACTATGGCTACACCTTC. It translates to CSVELGQNYGYTF.

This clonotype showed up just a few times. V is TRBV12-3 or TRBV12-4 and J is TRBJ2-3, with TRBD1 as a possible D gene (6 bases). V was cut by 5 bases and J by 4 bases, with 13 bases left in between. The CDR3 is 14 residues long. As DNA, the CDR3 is TGTGCCAGCAGTCACGGACAGTTTTCAGATACGCAGTATTTT. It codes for CASSHGQFSDTQYF.

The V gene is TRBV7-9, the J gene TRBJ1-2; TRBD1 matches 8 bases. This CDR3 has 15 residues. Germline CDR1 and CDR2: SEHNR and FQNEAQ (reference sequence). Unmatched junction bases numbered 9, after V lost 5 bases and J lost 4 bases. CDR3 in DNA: TGTGCCAGCAGCCCGACCCAGGGGGCGGGCTATGGCTACACCTTC. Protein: CASSPTQGAGYGYTF.

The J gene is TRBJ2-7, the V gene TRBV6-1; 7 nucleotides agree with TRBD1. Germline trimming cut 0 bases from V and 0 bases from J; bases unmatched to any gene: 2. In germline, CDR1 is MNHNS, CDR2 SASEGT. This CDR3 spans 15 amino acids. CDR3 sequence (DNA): TGTGCCAGCAGTGAAGCGGACAGGCGCTCCTACGAGCAGTACTTC. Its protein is CASSEADRRSYEQYF.

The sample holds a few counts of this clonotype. CDR3: CSARRRFGRGPFIYEQYF. The DNA for the CDR3 is TGCAGTGCTCGTCGCAGGTTCGGGCGGGGGCCTTTTATCTACGAGCAGTACTTC. The chain links TRBV20-1 to TRBJ2-5, with TRBD2 as a possible D gene (7 bases). The J call may be wrong; the DNA end is better matched by TRBJ2-7. The V gene's germline CDR1 is DFQATT and CDR2 SNEGSKA (reference sequence). The CDR3 spans 18 residues.

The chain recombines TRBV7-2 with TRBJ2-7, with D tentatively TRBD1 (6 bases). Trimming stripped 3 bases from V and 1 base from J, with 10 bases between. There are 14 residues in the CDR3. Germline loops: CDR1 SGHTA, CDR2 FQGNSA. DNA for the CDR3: TGTGCCAGCAGCTTCGGGACAACGTCCTACGAGCAGTACTTC. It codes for CASSFGTTSYEQYF.

The CDR3 DNA reads as TGTGCCAGCAGCAACTTCGAGGGGGGCTATGGCTACACCTTC. This codes for CASSNFEGGYGYTF. V usage is TRBV6-5 and J usage is TRBJ1-2; TRBD1 is a possible D gene (6 bases). Trimming took off 6 bases at V and 4 bases at J, with 15 bases between the two ends. Germline CDR1 MNHEY, CDR2 SVGAGI. This CDR3 is 14 amino acids long.

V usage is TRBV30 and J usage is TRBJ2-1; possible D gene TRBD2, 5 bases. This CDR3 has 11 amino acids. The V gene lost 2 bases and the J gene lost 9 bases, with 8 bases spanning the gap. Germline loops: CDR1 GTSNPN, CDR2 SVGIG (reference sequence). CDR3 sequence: CAWSTSFEQFF. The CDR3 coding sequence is TGTGCCTGGAGTACTAGTTTTGAGCAGTTCTTC.

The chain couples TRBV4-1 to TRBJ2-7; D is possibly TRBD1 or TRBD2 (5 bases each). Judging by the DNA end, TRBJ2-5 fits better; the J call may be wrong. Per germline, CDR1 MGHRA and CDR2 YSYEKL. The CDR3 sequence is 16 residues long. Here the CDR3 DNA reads TGCGCCAGCAGCCTACCAACCGGGACCTACGAAGAGACCCAGTACTTC. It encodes CASSLPTGTYEETQYF.

The CDR3 DNA is TGTGCCAGCAGCCAGTTAGGTAGCGGGAGGAGCACAGATACGCAGTATTTT. This translates into CASSQLGSGRSTDTQYF. The rearrangement links TRBV4-2 to TRBJ2-3, with 10 positions matching TRBD2. The germline V gene encodes CDR1 LGHNA and CDR2 YNFKEQ. Trimming removed 3 bases from V and 0 bases from J; junction bases left unmatched: 6. The CDR3 consists of 17 residues.

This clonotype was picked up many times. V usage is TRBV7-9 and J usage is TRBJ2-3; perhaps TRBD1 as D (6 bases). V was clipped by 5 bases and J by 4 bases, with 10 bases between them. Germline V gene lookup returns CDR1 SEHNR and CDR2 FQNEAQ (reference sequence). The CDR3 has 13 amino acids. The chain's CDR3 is CASSLQGADTQYF. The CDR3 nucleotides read TGTGCCAGCAGCCTACAGGGTGCAGATACGCAGTATTTT.

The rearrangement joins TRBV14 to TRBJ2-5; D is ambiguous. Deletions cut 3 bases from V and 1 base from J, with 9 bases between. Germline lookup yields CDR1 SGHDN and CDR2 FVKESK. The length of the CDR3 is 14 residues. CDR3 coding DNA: TGTGCCAGCAGCCATCGCAGAGCCCAAGAGACCCAGTACTTC. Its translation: CASSHRRAQETQYF.

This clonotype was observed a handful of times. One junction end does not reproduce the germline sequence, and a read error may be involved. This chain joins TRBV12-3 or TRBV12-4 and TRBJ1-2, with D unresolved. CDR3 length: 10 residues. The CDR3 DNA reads TGTGCCAGCAGTTTGGGCGGCTGCACCTTC. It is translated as CASSLGGCTF.

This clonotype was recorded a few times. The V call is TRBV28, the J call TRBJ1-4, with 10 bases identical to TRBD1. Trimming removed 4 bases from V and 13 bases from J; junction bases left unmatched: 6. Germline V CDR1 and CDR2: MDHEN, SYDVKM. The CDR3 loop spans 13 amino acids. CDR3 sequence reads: CASSSPDRGTLFF. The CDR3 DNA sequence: TGTGCCAGCAGTTCCCCGGACAGGGGGACACTGTTTTTT.

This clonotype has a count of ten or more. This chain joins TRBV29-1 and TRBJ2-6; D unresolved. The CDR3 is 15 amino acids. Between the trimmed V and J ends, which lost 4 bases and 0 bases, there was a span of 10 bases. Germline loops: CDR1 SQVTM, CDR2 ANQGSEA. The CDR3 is CSVGDVSSGANVLTF. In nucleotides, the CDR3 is TGCAGCGTTGGTGACGTAAGCTCTGGGGCCAACGTCCTGACTTTC.

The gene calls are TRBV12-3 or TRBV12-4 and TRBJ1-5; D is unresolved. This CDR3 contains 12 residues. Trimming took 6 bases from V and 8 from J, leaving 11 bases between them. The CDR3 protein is CASRKGSEPQHF. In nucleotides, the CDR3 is TGTGCCAGCAGAAAAGGTAGTGAGCCCCAGCATTTT.

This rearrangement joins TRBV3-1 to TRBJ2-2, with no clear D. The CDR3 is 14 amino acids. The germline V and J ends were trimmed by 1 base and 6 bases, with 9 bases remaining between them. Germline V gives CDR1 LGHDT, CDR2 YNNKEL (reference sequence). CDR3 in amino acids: CASSQARVSGELFF. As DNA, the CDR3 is TGTGCCAGCAGCCAAGCTAGGGTTTCCGGGGAGCTGTTTTTT.